This TCR beta chain was sequenced during a study of T cells in Graves' hyperthyroidism and ophthalmopathy. V was shortened by 7 bases and J by 1 base, with 16 bases between the two germline ends. This CDR3 spans 16 amino acids. Amplification targeted TCR beta CDR3 regions from RNA transcripts. A set of HTBI primers served as the primers for a first-round RT-PCR of the TCR CDR3. TCRdb processed the multiplex PCR reads anew with MiXCR; each CDR3 protein has one entry. The table lists about 400,000 distinct CDR3 sequences, under 15% of them singletons. The chain joins TRBV12-3 or TRBV12-4 to TRBJ2-2, with unresolved D. Sequenced material: blood. The TCR sequence derives from a woman aged 25 to 39 with Graves' hyperthyroidism. Here the CDR3 DNA reads TGTGCCAGCACGCCATCGGCCGTTATGAACACCGGGGAGCTGTTTTTT. Residues: CASTPSAVMNTGELFF.